This T cell receptor beta chain was sequenced in a study of blood T cell repertoires in COVID-19. Study background: Researchers got acute and convalescent COVID-19 samples from the United States, Italy and Spain. Sources were T cells, B-cell-depleted T cells, or PBMCs; the material itself was cDNA or gDNA.

CDR3 length: 14 amino acids. V was shortened by 2 bases and J by 2 bases, with 11 bases between the two germline ends. CDR1 is SGHRS and CDR2 is YFSETQ in the germline V gene. In the study's own analysis: The authors estimated nucleated cell counts from reference gene primer amplification. The data were produced by immunoSEQ multiplex PCR, yet TCRdb's version contains in-frame clones alone and is incomplete. V and J calls and clone size are copied from that table; D and trimming were computed from the DNA. This sample has 300,000 to 350,000 clones, with roughly 87% found just once. During active infection, Seattle patients enrolled and were then monitored through disease.

V usage is TRBV5-1 and J usage is TRBJ2-7; D is unclear. This clonotype was obtained from a man aged 25 to 40 with COVID-19, enrolled during active disease. The specimen was peripheral blood. DNA for the CDR3: TGCGCCAGCAGCTTTTCTTCTCCTACCTACGAGCAGTACTTC. Residues: CASSFSSPTYEQYF.